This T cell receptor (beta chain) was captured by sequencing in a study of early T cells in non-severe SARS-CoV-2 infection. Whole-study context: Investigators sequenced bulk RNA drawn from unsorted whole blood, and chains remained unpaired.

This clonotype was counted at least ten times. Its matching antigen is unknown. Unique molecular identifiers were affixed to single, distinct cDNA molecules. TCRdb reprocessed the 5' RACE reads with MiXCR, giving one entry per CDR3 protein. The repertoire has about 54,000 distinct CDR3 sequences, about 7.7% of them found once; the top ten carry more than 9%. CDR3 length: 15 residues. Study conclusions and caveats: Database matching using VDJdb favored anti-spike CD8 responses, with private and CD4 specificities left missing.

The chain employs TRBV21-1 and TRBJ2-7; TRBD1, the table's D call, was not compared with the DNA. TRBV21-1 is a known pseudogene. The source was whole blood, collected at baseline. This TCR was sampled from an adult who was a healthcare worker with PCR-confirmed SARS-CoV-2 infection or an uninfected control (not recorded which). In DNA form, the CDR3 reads TGTGCCACATCACCATCCCGAGACAGGGCCCACGAGCAGTACTTC. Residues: CATSPSRDRAHEQYF.